This passage covers 9 T cell receptor beta chains from one sample sequenced in a study of blood T cell repertoires in COVID-19 (dated by TCRdb to about 2020). The library was made by the immunoSEQ multiplex PCR assay. Drawn from immuneACCESS, this table holds only the in-frame rearrangements with V and J called that TCRdb kept. Clones are partly lost; checked studies trace under half to an unresolved V gene and leave the rest unexplained. This sample holds 300,000 to 350,000 clones; roughly nine tenths were observed only once. About 2% of the sample goes to the ten largest clones. The sample consisted of peripheral blood. Every receptor here comes from a man in his late teens or twenties with active or convalescent COVID-19.

The rearrangement uses TRBV11-1 and TRBJ2-1; the D gene is possibly TRBD2 (5 bases). From germline, CDR1 is SGHAT and CDR2 FQDESV (reference sequence). The CDR3 length is 14 residues. The V end lost 5 bases, the J end lost 12 bases, and 20 bases lay between the germline ends. The DNA for the CDR3 is TGTGCCAGCAGCCCTGGACGGGAAGCTTCTGGGCAGTTCTTC. Its translation is CASSPGREASGQFF.

This chain links TRBV28 with TRBJ1-1, with D possibly being TRBD1 (5 bases). V gave up 5 bases and J gave up 6 bases, with 19 bases separating them. There are 15 residues in the CDR3. Per the germline V gene, CDR1 is MDHEN and CDR2 is SYDVKM. CDR3 loop: CASSMDTLRIAEAFF. CDR3 coding DNA: TGTGCCAGCAGTATGGACACGCTTAGGATCGCTGAAGCTTTCTTT.

This chain uses TRBV7-9 with TRBJ2-7; 9 bases map to TRBD2. J lost 4 bases, V lost 2 bases, and 3 bases had no gene match. Germline CDR1 is SEHNR and CDR2 is FQNEAQ (reference sequence). The CDR3 has 14 amino acids. In DNA form, the CDR3 reads TGTGCCAGCAGCTTAAATCTAGCGGGGTACGAGCAGTACTTC. Residues: CASSLNLAGYEQYF.

The chain carries TRBV15 and TRBJ1-3; D not certain. Germline V lookup: CDR1 LNHNV, CDR2 YYDKDF (reference sequence). Between the trimmed V and J ends, which lost 3 bases and 0 bases, there was a span of 18 bases. The CDR3 has 18 amino acids. The CDR3 here is CATSRGTVGGRSGNTIYF. The CDR3 DNA reads TGTGCCACCAGCAGGGGAACAGTAGGAGGCCGCTCTGGAAACACCATATATTTT.

This rearrangement joins TRBV19 to TRBJ1-2, with 7 bases lining up with TRBD1. Germline CDR1 and CDR2: LNHDA and SQIVND (reference sequence). The CDR3 loop spans 12 amino acids. The V segment lost 8 bases and the J segment 4 bases; nucleotides outside the gene matches: 4. This chain's CDR3 is CASLSGGYGYTF. In nucleotides, the CDR3 is TGTGCCAGTCTTTCAGGGGGCTATGGCTACACCTTC. The full variable domain, with the rest looked up from reference TRBV19 and TRBJ1-2, is DGGITQSPKYLFRKEGQNVTLSCEQNLNHDAMYWYRQDPGQGLRLIYYSQIVNDFQKGDIAEGYSVSREKKESFPLTVTSAQKNPTAFYLCASLSGGYGYTFGSGTRLTVV.

The chain has TRBV29-1 and TRBJ2-7, with 10 bases matching TRBD1. J gave up 3 bases and V 4 bases, and 3 bases lay outside the gene matches. The CDR3 has 13 residues. Germline CDR1 reads SQVTM; CDR2 reads ANQGSEA. In DNA, the CDR3 is TGCAGCGTTGTCTGGGACAGGGGCTACGAGCAGTACTTC. Translating gives CSVVWDRGYEQYF.

The chain recombines TRBV25-1 with TRBJ1-1; 7 bases are shared with TRBD1. The ends lost 6 bases at V and 0 bases at J; junction bases unmatched: 7. The CDR3 contains 15 residues. In germline, CDR1 is MGHDK, CDR2 SYGVNS. DNA of the CDR3: TGTGCCAGCAGCTCGGGACAGTTAATGAACACTGAAGCTTTCTTT. It encodes CASSSGQLMNTEAFF.

The gene calls are TRBV4-2 and TRBJ2-1; 15 bases agree with TRBD2. This CDR3 spans 15 amino acids. V lost 2 bases, J lost 8 bases, and 1 base stayed unmatched. Germline V gene data show CDR1 as LGHNA and CDR2 as YNFKEQ. The CDR3 loop is CASSQRTSGGDEQFF. The CDR3 region has the DNA TGTGCCAGCAGCCAAAGGACTAGCGGGGGGGATGAGCAGTTCTTC.

This clone turned up a few times. The CDR3, as DNA: TGTGCCAGCTCCAGACTAGACCCCTACGAGCAGTACTTC. It yields the protein CASSRLDPYEQYF. V is TRBV18 and J is TRBJ2-7, with a tentative D call TRBD2 (6 bases). The V end was cut by 6 bases, the J end by 2 bases, with 11 bases between. The germline V gene has CDR1 KGHSH and CDR2 LQKENI. This CDR3 comprises 13 residues.